Sequencing of this T cell receptor beta chain was carried out in a study of cytomegalovirus exposure and HLA in healthy donors. Study conclusions and caveats: Most subjects' HLA-A and HLA-B alleles were reportedly predicted from TCR beta sequences. In a later analysis, compared with equally common non-associated chains, HLA-associated beta chains were more expanded. The study recorded over 150 TCR beta chains that were cytomegalovirus-associated.

Both 60 Vbeta primers and 13 Jbeta primers went into the PCR. TCRdb's table, derived via immunoSEQ multiplex PCR, lists solely in-frame clones and lacks some. Among 150,000 to 200,000 clones, around 78% were seen once, and the ten largest hold 1.5% to 2%. On this clone itself: Its antigen remains unknown.

CDR1 is SNHLY, CDR2 FYNNEI, per germline. The CDR3 runs 12 residues. V shed 4 bases and J 10 bases; nucleotides not matched to a gene: 3. Material: PBMCs. V is TRBV2 and J is TRBJ1-2, with TRBD1 identical over 10 bases. The TCR was taken from a man aged 30 to 39 in good health and CMV-seronegative. This CDR3 is CASSGTGGHYTF. The CDR3 DNA follows: TGTGCCAGCAGTGGGACAGGGGGACACTACACCTTC.